The clone carrying this T cell receptor (beta chain) is termed medium-sized. One entry per CDR3 protein, called by TCRdb with MiXCR from the 5' RACE reads. The data contain some 6,000 distinct CDR3 sequences, approximately 34% of them seen just once; the ten biggest clones take up around 5.5%. Germline CDR1 reads MNHNS; CDR2 reads SASEGT. The V gene lost 0 bases and the J gene lost 6 bases, with 12 bases spanning the gap. This CDR3 contains 14 residues. Sequenced input: naive CD4+ T cells sorted from a lymph node. Subset in this sample: naive CD4+ T cells, CD4+CD45RA+CD25-. This TCR was recovered from a female donor with breast cancer. The chain employs TRBV6-1 and TRBJ2-7, with a possible D match to TRBD2 (6 bases). The CDR3 DNA reads as TGTGCCAGCAGTGAAGCTGTGGAGGGAAGCGAGCAGTACTTC. Translation: CASSEAVEGSEQYF.